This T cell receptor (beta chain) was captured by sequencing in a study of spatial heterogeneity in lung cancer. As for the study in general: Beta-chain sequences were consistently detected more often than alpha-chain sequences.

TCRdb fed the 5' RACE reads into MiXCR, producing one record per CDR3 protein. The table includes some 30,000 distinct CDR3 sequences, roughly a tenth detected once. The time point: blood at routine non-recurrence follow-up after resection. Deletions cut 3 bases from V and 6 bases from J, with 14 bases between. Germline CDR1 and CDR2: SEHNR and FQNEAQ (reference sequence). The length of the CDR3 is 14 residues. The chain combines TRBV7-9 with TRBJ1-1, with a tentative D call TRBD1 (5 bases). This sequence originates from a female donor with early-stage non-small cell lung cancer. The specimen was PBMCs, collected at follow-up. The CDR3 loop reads CASSFTGGKPEAFF. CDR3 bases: TGTGCCAGCAGCTTTACAGGAGGTAAACCTGAAGCTTTCTTT.